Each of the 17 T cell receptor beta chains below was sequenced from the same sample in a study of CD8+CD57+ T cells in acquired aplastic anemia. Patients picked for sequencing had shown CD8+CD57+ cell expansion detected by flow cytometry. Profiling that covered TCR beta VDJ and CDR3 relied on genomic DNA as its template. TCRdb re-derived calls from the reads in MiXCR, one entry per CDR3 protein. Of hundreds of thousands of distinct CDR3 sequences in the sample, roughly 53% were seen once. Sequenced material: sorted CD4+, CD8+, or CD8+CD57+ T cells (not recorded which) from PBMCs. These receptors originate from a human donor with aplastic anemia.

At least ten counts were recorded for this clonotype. The CDR3 nucleotides are TGCGCCAGCAGCCTGGGACAGGGGGTGGAAGCTTTCTTT. Translated, it gives CASSLGQGVEAFF. The chain carries TRBV5-1 and TRBJ1-1; 11 nucleotides line up with TRBD1. This CDR3 has 13 residues. With 4 bases clipped from V and 8 bases from J, the junction kept 4 bases outside the gene matches. Germline V CDR1 and CDR2: SGHRS, YFSETQ.

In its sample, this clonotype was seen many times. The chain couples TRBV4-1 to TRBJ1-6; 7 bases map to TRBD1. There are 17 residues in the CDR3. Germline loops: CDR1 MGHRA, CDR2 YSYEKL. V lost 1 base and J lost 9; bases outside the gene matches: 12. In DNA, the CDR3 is TGCGCCAGCAGCCAAGCGCCGGGACAGACCTTGGGTTCACCCCTCCACTTT. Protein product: CASSQAPGQTLGSPLHF.

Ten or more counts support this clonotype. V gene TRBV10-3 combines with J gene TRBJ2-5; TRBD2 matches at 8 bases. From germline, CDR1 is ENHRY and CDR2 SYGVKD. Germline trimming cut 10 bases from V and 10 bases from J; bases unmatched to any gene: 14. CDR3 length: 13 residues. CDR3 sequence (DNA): TGTGCCACCTCGGGGGGGGGGGGAGGTGTCCAGTACTTC. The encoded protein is CATSGGGGGVQYF.

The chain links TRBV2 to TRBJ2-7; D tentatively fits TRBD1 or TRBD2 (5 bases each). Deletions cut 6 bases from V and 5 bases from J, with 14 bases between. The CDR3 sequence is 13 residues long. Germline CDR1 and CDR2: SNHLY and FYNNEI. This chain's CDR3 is CASSSPSGHEQYF. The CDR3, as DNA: TGTGCCAGCAGCTCCCCTTCGGGACACGAGCAGTACTTC.

The CDR3 reads CATSVGMNHNEQFF. CDR3 nucleotide sequence: TGTGCCACCTCGGTGGGAATGAACCACAATGAGCAGTTCTTC. The chain has TRBV15 and TRBJ2-1; the D is unclear. The CDR3 spans 14 residues. From germline, CDR1 is LNHNV and CDR2 YYDKDF (reference sequence). The V gene lost 8 bases and the J gene lost 5 bases, with 16 bases spanning the gap.

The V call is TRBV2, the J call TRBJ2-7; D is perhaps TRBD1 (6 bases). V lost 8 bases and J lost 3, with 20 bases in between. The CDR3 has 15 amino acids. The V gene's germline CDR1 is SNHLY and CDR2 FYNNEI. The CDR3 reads CASSYRVGEDYEQYF. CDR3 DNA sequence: TGTGCCAGCTCGTACAGGGTGGGAGAAGACTACGAGCAGTACTTC.

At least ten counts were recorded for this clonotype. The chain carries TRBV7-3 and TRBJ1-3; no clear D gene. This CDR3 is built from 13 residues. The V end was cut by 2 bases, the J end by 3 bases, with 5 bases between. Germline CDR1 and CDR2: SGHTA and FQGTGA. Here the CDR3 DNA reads TGTGCCAGCAGCTTATTTGGTGGAAACACCATATATTTT. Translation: CASSLFGGNTIYF.

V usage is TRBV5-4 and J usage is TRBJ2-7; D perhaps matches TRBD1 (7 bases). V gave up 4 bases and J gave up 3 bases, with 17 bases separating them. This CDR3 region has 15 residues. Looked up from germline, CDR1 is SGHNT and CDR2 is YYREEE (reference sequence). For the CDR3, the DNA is TGTGCCAGCAGCCCCAGGGGGGCCGCCGACTACGAGCAGTACTTC. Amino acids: CASSPRGAADYEQYF. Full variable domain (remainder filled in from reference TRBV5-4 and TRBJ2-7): ETGVTQSPTHLIKTRGQQVTLRCSSQSGHNTVSWYQQALGQGPQFIFQYYREEENGRGNFPPRFSGLQFPNYSSELNVNALELDDSALYLCASSPRGAADYEQYFGPGTRLTVT.

This chain's CDR3 is CSAPGASTDTQYF. CDR3 in DNA: TGCAGTGCTCCGGGGGCTAGCACAGATACGCAGTATTTT. The chain carries TRBV20-1 and TRBJ2-3; perhaps D is TRBD1 or TRBD2 (6 bases each). Trimming removed 5 bases at V and 0 bases at J, with 9 bases between. Germline CDR1 is DFQATT and CDR2 is SNEGSKA (reference sequence). This CDR3 region has 13 residues.

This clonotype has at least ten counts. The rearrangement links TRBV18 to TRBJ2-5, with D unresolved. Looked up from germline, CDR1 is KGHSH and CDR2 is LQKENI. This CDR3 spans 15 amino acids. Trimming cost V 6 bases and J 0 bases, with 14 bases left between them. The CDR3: CASSPRTSNQETQYF. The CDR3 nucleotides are TGTGCCAGCTCCCCCCGCACCTCCAACCAAGAGACCCAGTACTTC.

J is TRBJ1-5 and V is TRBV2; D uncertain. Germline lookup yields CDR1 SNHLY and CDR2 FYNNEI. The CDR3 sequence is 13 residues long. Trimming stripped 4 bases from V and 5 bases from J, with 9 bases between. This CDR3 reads CASSGGMDQPQHF. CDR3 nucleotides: TGTGCCAGCAGTGGTGGGATGGATCAGCCCCAGCATTTT.

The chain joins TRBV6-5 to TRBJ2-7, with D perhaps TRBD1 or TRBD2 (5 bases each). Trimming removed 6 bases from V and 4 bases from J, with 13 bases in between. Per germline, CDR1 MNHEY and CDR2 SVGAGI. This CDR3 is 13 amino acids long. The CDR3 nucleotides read TGTGCCAGCAGCGCCGGGACCGAGTACGAGCAGTACTTC. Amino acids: CASSAGTEYEQYF.

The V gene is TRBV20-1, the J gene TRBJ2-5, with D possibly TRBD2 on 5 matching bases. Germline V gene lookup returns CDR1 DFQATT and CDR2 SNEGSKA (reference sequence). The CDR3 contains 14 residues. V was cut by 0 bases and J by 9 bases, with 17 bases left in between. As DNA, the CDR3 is TGCAGTGCTAGAGAAGGTGGGAGCAATCAGCCCCAGTACTTC. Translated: CSAREGGSNQPQYF.

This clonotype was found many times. The CDR3 is CASSLEGLAGVDEQFF. The CDR3 region has the DNA TGCGCCAGCAGCTTAGAGGGACTAGCGGGAGTCGATGAGCAGTTCTTC. The rearrangement links TRBV5-1 to TRBJ2-1; TRBD2 matches at 14 bases. Germline V gene data show CDR1 as SGHRS and CDR2 as YFSETQ. CDR3 length: 16 amino acids. V lost 2 bases, J lost 8 bases, and 6 bases stayed unmatched.

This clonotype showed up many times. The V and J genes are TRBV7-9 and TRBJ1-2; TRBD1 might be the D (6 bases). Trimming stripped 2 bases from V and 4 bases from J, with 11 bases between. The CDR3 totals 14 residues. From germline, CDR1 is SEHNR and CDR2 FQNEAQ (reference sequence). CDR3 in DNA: TGTGCCAGCAGCTTATTACAGGGTGGCTATGGCTACACCTTC. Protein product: CASSLLQGGYGYTF.

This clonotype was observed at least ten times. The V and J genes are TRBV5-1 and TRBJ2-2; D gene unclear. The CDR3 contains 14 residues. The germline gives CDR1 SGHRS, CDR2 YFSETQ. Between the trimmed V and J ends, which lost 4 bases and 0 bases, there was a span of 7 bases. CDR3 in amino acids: CASSLTANTGELFF. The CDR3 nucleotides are TGCGCCAGCAGCCTGACGGCGAACACCGGGGAGCTGTTTTTT.

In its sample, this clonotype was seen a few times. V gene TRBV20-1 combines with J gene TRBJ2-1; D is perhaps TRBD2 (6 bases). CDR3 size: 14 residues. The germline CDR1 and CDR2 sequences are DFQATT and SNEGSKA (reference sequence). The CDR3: CSISSPGVRNEQFF. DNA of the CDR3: TGCAGCATCTCTTCCCCGGGGGTGCGAAATGAGCAGTTCTTC.